Below, 16 T cell receptor beta chains from the same sample are listed, as sequenced in a study of lymphopenia after photon versus proton radiotherapy. Measured with immunoSEQ multiplex PCR; TCRdb has only the in-frame clones, and not every one. This sample has 40,000 or so clones; about 85% occur once, and the top ten carry 2.2%. Specimen: peripheral blood, collected from a patient treated with photon-based radiotherapy. These receptor sequences come from a man aged 40-49 years with gastric cancer.

CDR3 loop: CASSVEGEGAGTQYF. Written as DNA, the CDR3 is TGTGCCAGCAGCGTAGAGGGTGAGGGGGCGGGGACCCAGTACTTC. The gene calls are TRBV9 and TRBJ2-5, with 7 bases aligning to TRBD1. Germline CDR1 and CDR2: SGDLS and YYNGEE. The CDR3 is 15 amino acids. The junction had 9 bases not matched to a gene; V was cut back by 0 bases and J by 7 bases.

The chain has TRBV6-1 and TRBJ1-3; no definite D call. V was clipped by 1 base and J by 0 bases, with 10 bases between them. CDR1 and CDR2 (germline): MNHNS, SASEGT. This CDR3 has 16 residues. This CDR3 reads CASSEGRSYSGNTIYF. In nucleotides, the CDR3 is TGTGCCAGCAGTGAAGGGAGGAGTTACTCTGGAAACACCATATATTTT.

This chain uses TRBV14 with TRBJ2-5; D is ambiguous. The V and J ends lost 1 base and 4 bases respectively, with 19 bases between them. The CDR3 has 17 residues. The germline V gene has CDR1 SGHDN and CDR2 FVKESK. The CDR3 protein is CASSQGLRLGSAETQYF. CDR3 in DNA: TGTGCCAGCAGCCAAGGTTTGAGGTTGGGGTCGGCAGAGACCCAGTACTTC.

The J gene is TRBJ2-3, the V gene TRBV7-2; D gene uncertain. CDR3 length: 13 amino acids. The V gene's germline CDR1 is SGHTA and CDR2 FQGNSA. V was pared by 7 bases and J by 3 bases, with 11 bases between. The CDR3 DNA sequence: TGTGCCAGCAACCCCTCTAGGACAGATACGCAGTATTTT. Translating it yields CASNPSRTDTQYF. The complete variable domain, with remaining parts taken from reference TRBV7-2 and TRBJ2-3, reads GAGVSQSPSNKVTEKGKDVELRCDPISGHTALYWYRQSLGQGLEFLIYFQGNSAPDKSGLPSDRFSAERTGGSVSTLTIQRTQQEDSAVYLCASNPSRTDTQYFGPGTRLTVL.

Written as DNA, the CDR3 is TGTGCCAGCAGTGAATTCCCGGGACAGGCTCCGTTCTTC. It encodes CASSEFPGQAPFF. The chain recombines TRBV2 with TRBJ2-1, with 8 bases aligning to TRBD1. CDR3 length: 13 residues. With 2 bases clipped from V and 15 bases from J, the junction kept 9 bases outside the gene matches. Germline V gene data show CDR1 as SNHLY and CDR2 as FYNNEI.

The rearrangement uses TRBV4-2 and TRBJ2-7; possibly TRBD2 for D (6 bases). CDR1 and CDR2 (germline): LGHNA, YNFKEQ. The CDR3 covers 14 residues. V was shortened by 0 bases and J by 2 bases, with 8 bases between the two germline ends. CDR3 sequence reads: CASSQDGGTYEQYF. The CDR3 bases are TGTGCCAGCAGCCAAGATGGAGGGACCTACGAGCAGTACTTC.

The V gene is TRBV5-5, the J gene TRBJ2-3, with 7 bases aligning to TRBD2. The length of the CDR3 is 14 residues. Trimming removed 9 bases from V and 4 bases from J; junction bases left unmatched: 11. The germline V gene encodes CDR1 SGHKS and CDR2 YYEKEE (reference sequence). This CDR3 is CATDGAGDADTQYF. The CDR3 bases are TGTGCCACCGATGGGGCGGGGGACGCAGATACGCAGTATTTT.

This chain uses TRBV11-2 with TRBJ1-5; 7 bases fit TRBD1. The ends lost 1 base at V and 3 bases at J; junction bases unmatched: 6. CDR1 and CDR2 (germline): SGHAT, FQNNGV. The CDR3 runs to 16 residues. In DNA, the CDR3 is TGTGCCAGCAGCTTAGCGGAGACAGGGTCCAATCAGCCCCAGCATTTT. This gives the protein CASSLAETGSNQPQHF.

This clone was counted once. The CDR3 coding sequence is TGCAGTGCTAGAGGGGGGCCTGAAGCTTTCTTT. This codes for CSARGGPEAFF. This chain joins TRBV20-1 and TRBJ1-1; perhaps TRBD1 as D (6 bases). The CDR3 is 11 amino acids. Trimming took off 1 base at V and 6 bases at J, with 6 bases between the two ends. Looked up from germline, CDR1 is DFQATT and CDR2 is SNEGSKA (reference sequence).

For the CDR3, the DNA is TGTGCCACCAGCAGAGATCTAGCGGGGGGGAGCTCCTACAATGAGCAGTTCTTC. It translates to CATSRDLAGGSSYNEQFF. The chain carries TRBV15 and TRBJ2-1; 12 nucleotides align to TRBD2. Germline lookup yields CDR1 LNHNV and CDR2 YYDKDF (reference sequence). The CDR3 is 18 residues long. J was trimmed by 0 bases and V by 0 bases; bases with no gene match: 3.

This clone turned up a few times. The chain couples TRBV6-5 to TRBJ2-1, with D perhaps matching TRBD2 (6 bases). The CDR3 has 15 residues. The germline V and J ends were trimmed by 0 bases and 4 bases, with 10 bases remaining between them. Germline V gene data show CDR1 as MNHEY and CDR2 as SVGAGI. This CDR3 is CASSYSAGGYNEQFF. As DNA, the CDR3 is TGTGCCAGCAGTTACTCCGCCGGGGGTTACAATGAGCAGTTCTTC.

This clone was recorded a few times. The chain joins TRBV19 to TRBJ1-2; D is unresolved. The CDR3 spans 12 residues. In germline, CDR1 is LNHDA, CDR2 SQIVND (reference sequence). Trimming shortened V by 10 bases and J by 7 bases, and 16 bases separated the two germline ends. The CDR3: CATSREVGGYTF. CDR3 DNA sequence: TGTGCCACCTCGAGAGAGGTCGGTGGCTACACCTTC.

The chain recombines TRBV7-9 with TRBJ2-3; TRBD1 might be the D (6 bases). The CDR3 totals 14 residues. The germline V and J ends were trimmed by 4 bases and 6 bases, with 14 bases remaining between them. The germline V gene has CDR1 SEHNR and CDR2 FQNEAQ (reference sequence). CDR3: CASSSTTGWDTQYF. Written as DNA, the CDR3 is TGTGCCAGCAGCTCCACAACAGGGTGGGATACGCAGTATTTT.

This rearrangement joins TRBV27 to TRBJ2-3, with D tentatively TRBD1 (5 bases). The V gene lost 4 bases and the J gene lost 4 bases, with 15 bases spanning the gap. Germline CDR1 is MNHEY and CDR2 is SMNVEV (reference sequence). This CDR3 is 15 amino acids long. The CDR3 is CASSSPSLGADTQYF. The CDR3 DNA is TGTGCCAGCAGTTCCCCATCCCTAGGGGCAGATACGCAGTATTTT.

This clone was counted a single time. The chain links TRBV5-1 to TRBJ2-4; no reliable D call. The CDR3 is 15 amino acids. In germline, CDR1 is SGHRS, CDR2 YFSETQ. V was cut by 0 bases and J by 1 base, with 8 bases left in between. CDR3 sequence: CASSLDSSAKNIQYF. CDR3 in DNA: TGCGCCAGCAGCTTGGATTCCTCGGCCAAAAACATTCAGTACTTC.

J is TRBJ1-6 and V is TRBV25-1; D is unresolved. CDR1 and CDR2 from the germline V gene are MGHDK and SYGVNS. Trimming pared 3 bases from V and 14 bases from J, leaving 17 bases between. This CDR3 contains 14 residues. This CDR3 reads CASSDSLPQMTLHF. The DNA for the CDR3 is TGTGCCAGCAGTGACTCCCTCCCACAGATGACCCTCCACTTT.